This T cell receptor (beta chain) comes out of a study of tumor and adjacent non-tumor tissue in lung cancer. No cell sorting was done before RNA was extracted from the tissue. Trimming stripped 2 bases from V and 14 bases from J, with 24 bases between. Germline V gene sequence: CDR1 MDHEN, CDR2 SYDVKM. The CDR3 runs 16 residues. TCRbeta libraries were built with three rounds of nested PCR, modified from ARM-PCR. TCRdb reanalysed the multiplex PCR reads using MiXCR and keeps one entry per CDR3 protein. The data contain about 70,000 distinct CDR3 sequences, around 78% of them seen just once; the ten biggest clones take up approximately 28%.

The sequenced material came from lung tumor tissue. This sequence joins TRBV28 and TRBJ2-2, with D possibly matching TRBD2 (6 bases). The sequence derives from a man aged 60-69 years with non-small cell lung cancer. This chain's CDR3 is CASSLIANLNTGGLFF. The CDR3 DNA reads TGTGCCAGCAGTTTAATCGCGAACTTGAACACCGGGGGACTGTTTTTT.